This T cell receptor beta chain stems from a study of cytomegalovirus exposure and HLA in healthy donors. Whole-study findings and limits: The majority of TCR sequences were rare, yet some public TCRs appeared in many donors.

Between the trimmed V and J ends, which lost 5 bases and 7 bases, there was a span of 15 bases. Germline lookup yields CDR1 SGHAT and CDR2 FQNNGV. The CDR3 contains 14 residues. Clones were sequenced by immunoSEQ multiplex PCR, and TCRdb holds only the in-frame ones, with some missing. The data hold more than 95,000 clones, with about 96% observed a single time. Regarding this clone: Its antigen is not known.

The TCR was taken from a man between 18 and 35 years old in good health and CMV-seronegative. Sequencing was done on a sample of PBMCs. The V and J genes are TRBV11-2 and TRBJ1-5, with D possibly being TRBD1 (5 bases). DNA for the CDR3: TGTGCCAGCAGCCTGGGGGGGGAAGGGCAGCCCCAGCATTTT. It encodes CASSLGGEGQPQHF.